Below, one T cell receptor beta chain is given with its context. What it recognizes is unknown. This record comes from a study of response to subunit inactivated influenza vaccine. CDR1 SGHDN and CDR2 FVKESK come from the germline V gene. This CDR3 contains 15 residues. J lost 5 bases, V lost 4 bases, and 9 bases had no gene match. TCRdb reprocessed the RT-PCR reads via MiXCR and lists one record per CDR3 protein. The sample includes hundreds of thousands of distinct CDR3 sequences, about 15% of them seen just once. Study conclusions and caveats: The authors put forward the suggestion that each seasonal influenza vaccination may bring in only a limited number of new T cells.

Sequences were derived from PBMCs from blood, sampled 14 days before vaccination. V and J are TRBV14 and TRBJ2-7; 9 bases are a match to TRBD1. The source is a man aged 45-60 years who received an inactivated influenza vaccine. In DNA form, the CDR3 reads TGTGCCAGCAGCCCTGGGGGGACAGGGCGCCACGAGCAGTACTTC. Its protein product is CASSPGGTGRHEQYF.